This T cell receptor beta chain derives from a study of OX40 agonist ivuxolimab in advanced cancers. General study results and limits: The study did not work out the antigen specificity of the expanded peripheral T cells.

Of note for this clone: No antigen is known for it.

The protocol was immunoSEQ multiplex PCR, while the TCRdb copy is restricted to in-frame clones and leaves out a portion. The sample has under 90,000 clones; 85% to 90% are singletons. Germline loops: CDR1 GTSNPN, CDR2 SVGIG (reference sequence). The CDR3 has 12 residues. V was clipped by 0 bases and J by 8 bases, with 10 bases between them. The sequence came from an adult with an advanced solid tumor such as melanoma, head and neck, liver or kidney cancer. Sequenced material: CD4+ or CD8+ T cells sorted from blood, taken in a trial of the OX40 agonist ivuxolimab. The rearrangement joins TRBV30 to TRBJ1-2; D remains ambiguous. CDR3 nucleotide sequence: TGTGCCTGGAGTGTACGAGGTTACGGCTACACCTTC. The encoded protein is CAWSVRGYGYTF.